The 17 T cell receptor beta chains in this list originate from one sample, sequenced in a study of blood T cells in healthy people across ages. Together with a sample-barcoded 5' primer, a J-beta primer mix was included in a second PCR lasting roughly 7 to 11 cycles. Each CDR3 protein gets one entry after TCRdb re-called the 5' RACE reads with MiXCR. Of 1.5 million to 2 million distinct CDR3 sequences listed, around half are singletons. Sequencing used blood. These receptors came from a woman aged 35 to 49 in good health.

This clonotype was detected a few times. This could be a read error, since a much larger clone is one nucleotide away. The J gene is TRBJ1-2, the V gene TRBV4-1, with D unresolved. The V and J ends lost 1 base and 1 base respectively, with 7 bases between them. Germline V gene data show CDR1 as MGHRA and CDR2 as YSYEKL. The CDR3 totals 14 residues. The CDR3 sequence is CASSQGPDNYGYTF. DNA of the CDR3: TGCGCCAGCAGCCAAGGCCCCGATAACTATGGCTACACCTTC.

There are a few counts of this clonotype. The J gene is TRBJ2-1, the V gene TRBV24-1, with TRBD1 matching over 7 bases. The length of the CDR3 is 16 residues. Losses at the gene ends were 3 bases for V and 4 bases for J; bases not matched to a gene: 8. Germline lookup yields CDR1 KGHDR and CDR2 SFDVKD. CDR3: CATSDAGTEGYNEQFF. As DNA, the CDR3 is TGTGCCACCAGTGATGCTGGGACAGAGGGGTACAATGAGCAGTTCTTC.

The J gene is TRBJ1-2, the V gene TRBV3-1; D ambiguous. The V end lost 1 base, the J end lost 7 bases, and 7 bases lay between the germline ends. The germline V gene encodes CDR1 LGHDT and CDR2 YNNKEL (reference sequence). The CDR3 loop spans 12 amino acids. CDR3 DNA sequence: TGTGCCAGCAGCCAAGTGGGTAGTGGCTACACCTTC. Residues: CASSQVGSGYTF.

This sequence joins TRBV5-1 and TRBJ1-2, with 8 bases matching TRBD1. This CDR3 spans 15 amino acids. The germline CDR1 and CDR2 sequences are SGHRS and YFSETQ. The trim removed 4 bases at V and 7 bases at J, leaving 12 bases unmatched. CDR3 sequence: CASSGVPGTGGGYTF. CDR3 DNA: TGCGCCAGCAGCGGCGTACCGGGGACAGGTGGTGGCTACACCTTC.

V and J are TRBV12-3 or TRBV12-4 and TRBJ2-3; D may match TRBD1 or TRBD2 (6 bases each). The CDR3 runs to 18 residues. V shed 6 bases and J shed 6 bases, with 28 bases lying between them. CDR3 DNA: TGTGCCAGCAGCCTACCCCCCGGACGTGGGGGGCGTGGGGATACGCAGTATTTT. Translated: CASSLPPGRGGRGDTQYF.

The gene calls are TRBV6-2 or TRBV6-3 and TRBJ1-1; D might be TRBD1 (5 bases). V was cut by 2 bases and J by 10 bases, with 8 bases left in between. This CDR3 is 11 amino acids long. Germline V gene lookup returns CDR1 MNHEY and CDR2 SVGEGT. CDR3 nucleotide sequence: TGTGCCAGCAGTTACGGGGGGTCAGCTTTCTTT. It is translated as CASSYGGSAFF.

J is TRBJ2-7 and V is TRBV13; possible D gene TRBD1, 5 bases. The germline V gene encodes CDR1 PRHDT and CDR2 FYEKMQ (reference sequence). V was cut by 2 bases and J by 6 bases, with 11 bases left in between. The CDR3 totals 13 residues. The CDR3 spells CASSLFQGGEQYF. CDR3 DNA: TGTGCCAGCAGCTTATTTCAGGGCGGCGAGCAGTACTTC.

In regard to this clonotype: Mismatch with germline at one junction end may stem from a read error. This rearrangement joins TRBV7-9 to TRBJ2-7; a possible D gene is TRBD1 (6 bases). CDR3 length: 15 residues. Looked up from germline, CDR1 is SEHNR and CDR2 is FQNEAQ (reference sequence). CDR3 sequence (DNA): TGTGCCAGCAGACCCTCGGGACACCTAAGCTACGAGCAGTACTTT. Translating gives CASRPSGHLSYEQYF.

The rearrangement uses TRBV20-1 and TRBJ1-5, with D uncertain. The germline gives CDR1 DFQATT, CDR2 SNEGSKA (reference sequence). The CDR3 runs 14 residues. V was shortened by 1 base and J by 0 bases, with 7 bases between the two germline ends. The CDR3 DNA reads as TGCAGTGCTAGAGTTTGGGATAGCAATCAGCCCCAGCATTTT. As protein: CSARVWDSNQPQHF.

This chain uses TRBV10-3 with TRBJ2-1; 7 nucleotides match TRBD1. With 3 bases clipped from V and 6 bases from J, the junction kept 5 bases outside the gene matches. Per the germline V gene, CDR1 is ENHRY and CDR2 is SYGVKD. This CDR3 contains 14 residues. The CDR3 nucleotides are TGTGCCATCAGTGATTGGACAGGCGGCAATGAGCAGTTCTTC. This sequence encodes CAISDWTGGNEQFF.

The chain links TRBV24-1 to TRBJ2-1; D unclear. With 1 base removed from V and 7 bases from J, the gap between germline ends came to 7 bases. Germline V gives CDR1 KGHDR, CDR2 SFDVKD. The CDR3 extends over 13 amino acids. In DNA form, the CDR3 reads TGTGCCACCAGTGATTTCGTTTTAAATGAGCAGTTCTTC. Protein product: CATSDFVLNEQFF.

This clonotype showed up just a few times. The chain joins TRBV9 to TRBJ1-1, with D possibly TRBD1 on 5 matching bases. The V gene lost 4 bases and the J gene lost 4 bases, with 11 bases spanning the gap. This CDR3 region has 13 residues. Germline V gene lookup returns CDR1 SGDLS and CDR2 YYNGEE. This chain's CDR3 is CASSSGASTEAFF. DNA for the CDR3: TGTGCCAGCAGCTCCGGGGCCAGCACTGAAGCTTTCTTT.

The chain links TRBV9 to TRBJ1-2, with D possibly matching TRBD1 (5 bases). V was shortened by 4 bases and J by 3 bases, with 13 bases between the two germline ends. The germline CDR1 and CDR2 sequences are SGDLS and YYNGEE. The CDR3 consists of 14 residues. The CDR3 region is CASSPSRVYYGYTF. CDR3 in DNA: TGTGCCAGCAGCCCCTCCAGGGTCTACTATGGCTACACCTTC.

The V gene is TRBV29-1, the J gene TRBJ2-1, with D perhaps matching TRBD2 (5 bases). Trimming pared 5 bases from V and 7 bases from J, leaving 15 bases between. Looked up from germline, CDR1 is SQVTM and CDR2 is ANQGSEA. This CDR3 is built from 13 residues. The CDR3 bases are TGCAGCGTTCCTCTGGACCCGGGAAATGAGCAGTTCTTC. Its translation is CSVPLDPGNEQFF.

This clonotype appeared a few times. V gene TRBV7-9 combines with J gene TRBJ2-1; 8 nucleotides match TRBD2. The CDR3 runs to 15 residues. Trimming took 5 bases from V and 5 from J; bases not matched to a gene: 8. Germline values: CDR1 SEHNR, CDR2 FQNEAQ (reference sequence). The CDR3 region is CASSPWTSKNNEQFF. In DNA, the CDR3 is TGTGCCAGCAGCCCCTGGACTAGCAAAAACAATGAGCAGTTCTTC.

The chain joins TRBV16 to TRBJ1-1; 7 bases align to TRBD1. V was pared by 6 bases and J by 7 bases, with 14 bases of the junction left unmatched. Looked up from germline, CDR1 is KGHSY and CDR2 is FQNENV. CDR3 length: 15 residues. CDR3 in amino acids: CASRNPKGAPFEAFF. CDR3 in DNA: TGTGCCAGCAGAAACCCTAAGGGGGCCCCTTTTGAAGCTTTCTTT. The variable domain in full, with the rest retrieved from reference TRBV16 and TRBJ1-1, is GEEVAQTPKHLVRGEGQKAKLYCAPIKGHSYVFWYQQVLKNEFKFLISFQNENVFDETGMPKERFSAKCLPNSPCSLEIQATKLEDSAVYFCASRNPKGAPFEAFFGQGTRLTVV.

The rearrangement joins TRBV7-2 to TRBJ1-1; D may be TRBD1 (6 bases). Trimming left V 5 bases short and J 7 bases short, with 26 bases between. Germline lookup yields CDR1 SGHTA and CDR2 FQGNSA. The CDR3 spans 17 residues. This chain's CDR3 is CASSLRPMIGGYSEAFF. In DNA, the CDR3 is TGTGCCAGCAGCCTCAGGCCTATGATCGGGGGCTACAGTGAAGCTTTCTTT.